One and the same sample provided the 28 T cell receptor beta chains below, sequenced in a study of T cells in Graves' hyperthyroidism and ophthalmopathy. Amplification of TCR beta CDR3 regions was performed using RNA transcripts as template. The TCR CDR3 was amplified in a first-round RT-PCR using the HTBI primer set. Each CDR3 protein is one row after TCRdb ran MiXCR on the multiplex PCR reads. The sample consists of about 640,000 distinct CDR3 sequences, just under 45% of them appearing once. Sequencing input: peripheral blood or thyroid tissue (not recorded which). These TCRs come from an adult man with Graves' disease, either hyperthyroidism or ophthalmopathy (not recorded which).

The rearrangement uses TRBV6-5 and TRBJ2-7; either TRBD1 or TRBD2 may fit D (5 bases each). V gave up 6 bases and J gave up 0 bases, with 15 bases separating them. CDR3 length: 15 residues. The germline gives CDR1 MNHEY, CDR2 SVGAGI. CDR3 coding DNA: TGTGCCAGCAGCATGGGACCTGGGAGCTCCTACGAGCAGTACTTC. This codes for CASSMGPGSSYEQYF.

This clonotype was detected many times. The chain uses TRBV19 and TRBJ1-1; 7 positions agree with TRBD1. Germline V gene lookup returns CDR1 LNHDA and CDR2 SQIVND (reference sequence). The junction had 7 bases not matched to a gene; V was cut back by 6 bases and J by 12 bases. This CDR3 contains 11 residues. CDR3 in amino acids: CASRTGTESFF. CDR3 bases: TGTGCCAGTAGGACGGGGACAGAATCTTTCTTT.

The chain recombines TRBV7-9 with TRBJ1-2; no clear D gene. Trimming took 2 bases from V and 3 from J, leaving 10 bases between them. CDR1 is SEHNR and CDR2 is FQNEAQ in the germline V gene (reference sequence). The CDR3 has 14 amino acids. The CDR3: CASSLFSVDYGYTF. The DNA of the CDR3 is TGTGCCAGCAGCTTATTCTCCGTCGACTATGGCTACACCTTC.

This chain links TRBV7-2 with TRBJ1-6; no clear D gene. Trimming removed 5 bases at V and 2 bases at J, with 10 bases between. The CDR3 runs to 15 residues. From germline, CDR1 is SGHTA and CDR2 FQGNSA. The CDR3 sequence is CASSAGGAYNSPLHF. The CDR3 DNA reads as TGTGCCAGCAGCGCGGGCGGGGCCTATAATTCACCCCTCCACTTT.

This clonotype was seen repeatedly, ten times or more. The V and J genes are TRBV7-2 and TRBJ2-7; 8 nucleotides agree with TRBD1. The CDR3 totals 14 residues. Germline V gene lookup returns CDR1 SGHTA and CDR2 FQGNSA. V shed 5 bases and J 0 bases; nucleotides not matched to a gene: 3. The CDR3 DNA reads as TGTGCCAGCAGCCGGGACAGGAGCTCCTACGAGCAGTACTTC. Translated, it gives CASSRDRSSYEQYF.

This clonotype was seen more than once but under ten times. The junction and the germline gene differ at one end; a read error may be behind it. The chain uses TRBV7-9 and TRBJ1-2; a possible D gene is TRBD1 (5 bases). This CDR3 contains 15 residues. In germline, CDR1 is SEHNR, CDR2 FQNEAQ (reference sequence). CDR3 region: CASSQDIRGGYGYTF. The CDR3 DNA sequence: TGCGCCAGCAGCCAAGACATAAGGGGAGGGTATGGCTACACCTTC. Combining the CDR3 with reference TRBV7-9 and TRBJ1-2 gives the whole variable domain DTGVSQNPRHKITKRGQNVTFRCDPISEHNRLYWYRQTLGQGPEFLTYFQNEAQLEKSRLLSDRFSAERPKGSFSTLEIQRTEQGDSAMYLCASSQDIRGGYGYTFGSGTRLTVV.

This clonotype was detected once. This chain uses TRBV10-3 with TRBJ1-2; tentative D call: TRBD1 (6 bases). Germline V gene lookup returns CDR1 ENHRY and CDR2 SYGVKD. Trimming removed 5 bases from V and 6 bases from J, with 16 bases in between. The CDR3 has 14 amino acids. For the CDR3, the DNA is TGTGCCATCAGTCCAACCGGGACACCCGATGGCTACACCTTC. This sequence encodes CAISPTGTPDGYTF.

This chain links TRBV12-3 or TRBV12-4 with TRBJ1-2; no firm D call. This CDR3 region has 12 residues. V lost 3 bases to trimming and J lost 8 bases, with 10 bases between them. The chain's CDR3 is CASSLSLEGYTF. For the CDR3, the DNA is TGTGCCAGCAGTTTGTCCCTGGAGGGCTACACCTTC.

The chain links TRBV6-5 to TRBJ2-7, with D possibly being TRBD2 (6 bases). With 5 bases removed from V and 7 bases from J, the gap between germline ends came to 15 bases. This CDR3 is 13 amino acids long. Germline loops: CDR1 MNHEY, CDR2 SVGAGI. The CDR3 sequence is CASSRSTRREQYF. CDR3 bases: TGTGCCAGCAGTCGCTCGACTAGGCGGGAGCAGTACTTC.

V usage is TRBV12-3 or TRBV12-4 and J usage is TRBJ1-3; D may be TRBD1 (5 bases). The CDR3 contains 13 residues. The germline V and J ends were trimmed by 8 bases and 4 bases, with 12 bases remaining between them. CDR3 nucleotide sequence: TGTGCCAGCGTTTCGGGGCTAGGAAACACCATATATTTT. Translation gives CASVSGLGNTIYF.

CDR3 DNA: TGCAGTGCTCAACTAGCGGGAACCGAGACCCAGTACTTC. Translation: CSAQLAGTETQYF. The chain uses TRBV20-1 and TRBJ2-5; 10 bases map to TRBD2. Germline trimming cut 5 bases from V and 5 bases from J; bases unmatched to any gene: 5. Germline assignment: CDR1 DFQATT and CDR2 SNEGSKA (reference sequence). This CDR3 has 13 residues.

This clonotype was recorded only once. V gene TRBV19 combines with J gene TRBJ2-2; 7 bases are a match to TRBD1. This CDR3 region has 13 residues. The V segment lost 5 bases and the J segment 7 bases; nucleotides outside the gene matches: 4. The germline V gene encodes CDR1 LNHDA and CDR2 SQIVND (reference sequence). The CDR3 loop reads CASSRQGHGELFF. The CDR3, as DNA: TGTGCCAGTAGTCGACAGGGCCACGGGGAGCTGTTTTTT.

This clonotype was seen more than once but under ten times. The CDR3 sequence is CASQQETNEKLFF. The DNA of the CDR3 is TGTGCCAGCCAACAGGAAACTAATGAAAAACTGTTTTTT. V gene TRBV2 combines with J gene TRBJ1-4; a weak D match, TRBD1 (5 bases). Between the trimmed V and J ends, which lost 8 bases and 1 base, there was a span of 8 bases. From germline, CDR1 is SNHLY and CDR2 FYNNEI. This CDR3 has 13 amino acids.

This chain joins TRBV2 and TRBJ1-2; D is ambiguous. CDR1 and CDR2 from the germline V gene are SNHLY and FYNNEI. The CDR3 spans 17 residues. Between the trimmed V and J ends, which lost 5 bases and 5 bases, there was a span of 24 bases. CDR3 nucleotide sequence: TGTGCCAGCAGTACGCTAGGACCCGCCCACACGCTTTATGGCTACACCTTC. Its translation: CASSTLGPAHTLYGYTF.

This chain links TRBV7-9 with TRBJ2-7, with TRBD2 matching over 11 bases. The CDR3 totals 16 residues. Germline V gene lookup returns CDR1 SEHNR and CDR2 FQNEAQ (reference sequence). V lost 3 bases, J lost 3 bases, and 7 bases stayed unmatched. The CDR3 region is CASSFLGGTSGYEQYF. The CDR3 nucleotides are TGTGCCAGCAGCTTCTTAGGAGGGACTAGCGGCTACGAGCAGTACTTC.

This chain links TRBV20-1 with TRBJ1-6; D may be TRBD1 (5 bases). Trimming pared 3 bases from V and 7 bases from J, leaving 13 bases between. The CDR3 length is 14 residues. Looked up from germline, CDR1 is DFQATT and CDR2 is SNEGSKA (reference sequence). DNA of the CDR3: TGCAGTGCTAGGGGGACGGGGACCAATTCACCCCTCCACTTT. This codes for CSARGTGTNSPLHF.

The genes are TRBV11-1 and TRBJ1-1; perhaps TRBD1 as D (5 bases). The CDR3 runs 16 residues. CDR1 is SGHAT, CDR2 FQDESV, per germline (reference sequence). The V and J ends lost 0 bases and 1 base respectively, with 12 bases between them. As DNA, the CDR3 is TGTGCCAGCAGCTTAGCGCTGGGGCAGAAGAACACTGAAGCTTTCTTT. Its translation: CASSLALGQKNTEAFF. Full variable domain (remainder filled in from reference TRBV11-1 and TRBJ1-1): EAEVAQSPRYKITEKSQAVAFWCDPISGHATLYWYRQILGQGPELLVQFQDESVVDDSQLPKDRFSAERLKGVDSTLKIQPAELGDSAMYLCASSLALGQKNTEAFFGQGTRLTVV.

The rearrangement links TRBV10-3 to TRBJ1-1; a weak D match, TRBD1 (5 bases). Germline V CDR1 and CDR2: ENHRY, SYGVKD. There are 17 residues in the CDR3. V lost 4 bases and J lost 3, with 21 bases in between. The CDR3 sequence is CAISGGSMAPGDTEAFF. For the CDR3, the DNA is TGTGCCATCAGTGGAGGTTCTATGGCCCCGGGGGACACTGAAGCTTTCTTT.

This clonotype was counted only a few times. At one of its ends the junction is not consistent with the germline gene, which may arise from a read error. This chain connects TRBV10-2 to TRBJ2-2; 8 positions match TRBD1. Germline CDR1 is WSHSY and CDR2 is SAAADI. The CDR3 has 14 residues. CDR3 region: CASRGLSNTGELFF. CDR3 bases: TGTGCCAGCAGGGGGCTATCGAACACCGGGGAGCTGTTTTTT.

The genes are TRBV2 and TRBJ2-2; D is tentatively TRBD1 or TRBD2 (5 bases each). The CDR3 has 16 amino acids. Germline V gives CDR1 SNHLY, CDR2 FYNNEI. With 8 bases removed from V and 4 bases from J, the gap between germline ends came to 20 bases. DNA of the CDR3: TGTGCCAGCTCACCCTTCCGGGGCACTTCCACCGGGGAGCTGTTTTTT. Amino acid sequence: CASSPFRGTSTGELFF.

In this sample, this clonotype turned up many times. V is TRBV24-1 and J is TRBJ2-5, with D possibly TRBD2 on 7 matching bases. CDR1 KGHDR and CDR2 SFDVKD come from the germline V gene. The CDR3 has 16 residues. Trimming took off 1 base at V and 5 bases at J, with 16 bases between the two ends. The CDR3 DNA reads TGTGCCACCAGTGATTTTAGCAGGGGAGGGCGGGAGACCCAGTACTTC. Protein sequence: CATSDFSRGGRETQYF.

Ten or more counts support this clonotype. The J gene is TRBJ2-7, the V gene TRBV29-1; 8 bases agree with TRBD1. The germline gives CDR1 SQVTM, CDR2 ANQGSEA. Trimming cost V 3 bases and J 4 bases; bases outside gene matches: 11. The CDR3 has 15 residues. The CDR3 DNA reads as TGCAGCGTTGAGGCCAGGGGGCGGGCAGTTTACGAGCAGTACTTC. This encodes CSVEARGRAVYEQYF.

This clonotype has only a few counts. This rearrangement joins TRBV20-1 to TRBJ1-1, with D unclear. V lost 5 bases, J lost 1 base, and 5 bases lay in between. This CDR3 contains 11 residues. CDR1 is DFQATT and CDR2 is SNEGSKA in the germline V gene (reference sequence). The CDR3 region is CSADTNTEAFF. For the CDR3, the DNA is TGCAGTGCTGATACGAACACTGAAGCTTTCTTT.

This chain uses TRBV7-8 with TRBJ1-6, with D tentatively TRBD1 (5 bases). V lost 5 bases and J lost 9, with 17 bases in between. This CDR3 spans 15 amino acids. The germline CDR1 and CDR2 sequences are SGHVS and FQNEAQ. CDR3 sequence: CASSARRGARSPLHF. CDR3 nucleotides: TGTGCCAGCAGCGCCCGCCGAGGGGCTCGTTCACCCCTCCACTTT.

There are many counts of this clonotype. The CDR3 region has the DNA TGTGCCAGCAGGGTACAGGGGGGAAACACTGAAGCTTTCTTT. It translates to CASRVQGGNTEAFF. The chain uses TRBV25-1 and TRBJ1-1, with 8 positions matching TRBD1. The V gene's germline CDR1 is MGHDK and CDR2 SYGVNS. Losses at the gene ends were 6 bases for V and 2 bases for J; bases not matched to a gene: 5. The CDR3 is made up of 14 amino acids.

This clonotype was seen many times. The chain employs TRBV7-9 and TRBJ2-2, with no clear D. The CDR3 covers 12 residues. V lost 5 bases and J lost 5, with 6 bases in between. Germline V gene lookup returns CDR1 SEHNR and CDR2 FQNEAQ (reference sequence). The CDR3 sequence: CASSQTTGELFF. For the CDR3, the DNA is TGTGCCAGCAGCCAGACGACCGGGGAGCTGTTTTTT. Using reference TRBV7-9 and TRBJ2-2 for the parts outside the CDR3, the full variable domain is DTGVSQNPRHKITKRGQNVTFRCDPISEHNRLYWYRQTLGQGPEFLTYFQNEAQLEKSRLLSDRFSAERPKGSFSTLEIQRTEQGDSAMYLCASSQTTGELFFGEGSRLTVL.

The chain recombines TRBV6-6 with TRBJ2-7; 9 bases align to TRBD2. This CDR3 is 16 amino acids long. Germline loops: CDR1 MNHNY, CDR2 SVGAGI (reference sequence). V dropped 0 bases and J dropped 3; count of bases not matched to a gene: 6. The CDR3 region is CASSYSWTSDYYEQYF. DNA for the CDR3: TGTGCCAGCAGTTACTCGTGGACTAGCGACTACTACGAGCAGTACTTC.

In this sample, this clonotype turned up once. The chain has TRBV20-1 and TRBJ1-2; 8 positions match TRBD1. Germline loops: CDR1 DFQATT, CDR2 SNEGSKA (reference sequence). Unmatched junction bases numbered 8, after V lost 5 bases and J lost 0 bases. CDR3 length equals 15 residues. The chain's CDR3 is CSARDQGAPNYGYTF. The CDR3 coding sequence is TGCAGTGCTCGTGACCAGGGGGCGCCTAACTATGGCTACACCTTC.